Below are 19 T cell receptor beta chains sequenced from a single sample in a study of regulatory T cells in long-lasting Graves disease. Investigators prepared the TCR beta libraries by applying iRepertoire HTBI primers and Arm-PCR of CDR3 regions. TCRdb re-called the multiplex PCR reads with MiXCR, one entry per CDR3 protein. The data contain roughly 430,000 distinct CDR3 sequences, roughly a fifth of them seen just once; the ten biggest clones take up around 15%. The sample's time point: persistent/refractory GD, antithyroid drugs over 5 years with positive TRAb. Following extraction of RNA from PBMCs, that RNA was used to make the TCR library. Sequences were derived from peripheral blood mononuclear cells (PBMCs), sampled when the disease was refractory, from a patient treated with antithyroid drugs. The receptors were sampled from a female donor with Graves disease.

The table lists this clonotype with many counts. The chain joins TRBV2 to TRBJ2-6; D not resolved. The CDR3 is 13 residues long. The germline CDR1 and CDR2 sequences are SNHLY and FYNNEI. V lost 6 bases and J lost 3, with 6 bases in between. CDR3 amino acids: CASRSYGANVLTF. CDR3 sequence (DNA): TGTGCCAGCAGGTCTTATGGGGCCAACGTCCTGACTTTC.

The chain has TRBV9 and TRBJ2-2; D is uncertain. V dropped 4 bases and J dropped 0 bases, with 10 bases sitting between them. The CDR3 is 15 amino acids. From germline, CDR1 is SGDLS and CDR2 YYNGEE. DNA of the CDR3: TGTGCCAGCAGCCCTGTGGCTACGAACACCGGGGAGCTGTTTTTT. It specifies CASSPVATNTGELFF.

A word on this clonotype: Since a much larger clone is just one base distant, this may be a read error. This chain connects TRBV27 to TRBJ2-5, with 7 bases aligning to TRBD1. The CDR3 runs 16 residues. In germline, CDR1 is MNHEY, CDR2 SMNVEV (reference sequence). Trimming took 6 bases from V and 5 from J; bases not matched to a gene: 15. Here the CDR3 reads CASRLATGCVGETQYF. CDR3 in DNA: TGTGCCAGCAGACTCGCGACAGGGTGCGTCGGTGAGACCCAGTACTTC.

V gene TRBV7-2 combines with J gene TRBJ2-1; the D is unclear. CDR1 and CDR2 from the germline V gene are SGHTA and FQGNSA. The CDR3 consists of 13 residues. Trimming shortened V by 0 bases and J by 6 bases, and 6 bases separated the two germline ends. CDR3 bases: TGTGCCAGCAGCTTAGCCTGGGGCAATGAGCAGTTCTTC. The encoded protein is CASSLAWGNEQFF.

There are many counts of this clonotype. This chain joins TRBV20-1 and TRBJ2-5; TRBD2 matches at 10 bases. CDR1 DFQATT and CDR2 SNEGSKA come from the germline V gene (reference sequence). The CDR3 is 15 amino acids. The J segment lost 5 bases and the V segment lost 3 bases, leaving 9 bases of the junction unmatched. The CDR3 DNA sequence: TGCAGTGCTAGGGTGCTAGCGGGAGCGGTGGAGACCCAGTACTTC. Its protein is CSARVLAGAVETQYF.

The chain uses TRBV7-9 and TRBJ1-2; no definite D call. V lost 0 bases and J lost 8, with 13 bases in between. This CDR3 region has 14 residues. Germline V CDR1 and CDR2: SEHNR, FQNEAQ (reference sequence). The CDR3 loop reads CASSLARVHAGYTF. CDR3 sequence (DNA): TGTGCCAGCAGCTTAGCCCGGGTCCATGCGGGCTACACCTTC.

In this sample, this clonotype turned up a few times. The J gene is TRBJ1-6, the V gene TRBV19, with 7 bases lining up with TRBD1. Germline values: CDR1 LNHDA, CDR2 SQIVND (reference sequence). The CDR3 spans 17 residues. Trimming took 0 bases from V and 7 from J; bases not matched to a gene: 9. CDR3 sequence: CASSIESGTARNSPLHF. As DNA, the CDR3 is TGTGCCAGTAGTATAGAATCCGGGACAGCCAGGAATTCACCCCTCCACTTT. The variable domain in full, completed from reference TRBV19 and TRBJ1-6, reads DGGITQSPKYLFRKEGQNVTLSCEQNLNHDAMYWYRQDPGQGLRLIYYSQIVNDFQKGDIAEGYSVSREKKESFPLTVTSAQKNPTAFYLCASSIESGTARNSPLHFGNGTRLTVT.

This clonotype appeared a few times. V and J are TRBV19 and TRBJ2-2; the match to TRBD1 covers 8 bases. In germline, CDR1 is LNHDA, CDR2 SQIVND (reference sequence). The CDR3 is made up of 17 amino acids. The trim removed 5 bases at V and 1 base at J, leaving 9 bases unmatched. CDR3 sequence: CASSDPWGQENTGELFF. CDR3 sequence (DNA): TGTGCCAGTAGTGACCCGTGGGGACAGGAGAACACCGGGGAGCTGTTTTTT.

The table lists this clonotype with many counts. The CDR3 DNA sequence: TGTGCCAGCAGTGAAGTGGGACGAGGGAACTCGGGCGAGCAGTACTTC. Translated, it gives CASSEVGRGNSGEQYF. The V gene is TRBV2, the J gene TRBJ2-7; D assignment may be TRBD1 or TRBD2 (5 bases each). CDR3 length: 16 residues. Germline CDR1 and CDR2: SNHLY and FYNNEI. Trimming pared 1 base from V and 6 bases from J, leaving 19 bases between.

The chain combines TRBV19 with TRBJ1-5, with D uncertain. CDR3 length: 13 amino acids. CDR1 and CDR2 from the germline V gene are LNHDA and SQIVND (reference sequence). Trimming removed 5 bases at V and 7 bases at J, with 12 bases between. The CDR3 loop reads CASSPRGVQPQHF. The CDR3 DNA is TGTGCCAGTAGTCCTCGCGGGGTCCAGCCCCAGCATTTT.

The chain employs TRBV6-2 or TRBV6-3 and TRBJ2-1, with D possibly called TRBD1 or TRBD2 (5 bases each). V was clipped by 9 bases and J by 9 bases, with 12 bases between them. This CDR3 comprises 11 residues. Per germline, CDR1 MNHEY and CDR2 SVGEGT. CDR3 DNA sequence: TGTGCCAGTGGGGGTAGGTCTGAGCAGTTCTTC. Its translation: CASGGRSEQFF.

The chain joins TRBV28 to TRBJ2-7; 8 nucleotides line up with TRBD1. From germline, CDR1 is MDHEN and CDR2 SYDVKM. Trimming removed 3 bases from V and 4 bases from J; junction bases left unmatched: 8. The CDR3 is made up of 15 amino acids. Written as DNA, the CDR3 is TGTGCCAGCAGTTTGAGTTTGGGGACAGGTTACGAGCAGTACTTC. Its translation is CASSLSLGTGYEQYF.

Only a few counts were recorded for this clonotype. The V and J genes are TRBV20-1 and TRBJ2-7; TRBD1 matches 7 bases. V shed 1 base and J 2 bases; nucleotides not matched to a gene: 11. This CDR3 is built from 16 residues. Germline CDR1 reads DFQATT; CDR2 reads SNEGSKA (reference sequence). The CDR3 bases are TGCAGTGCTAGAGGTGGGGACGGACAGGACGCCTACGAGCAGTACTTC. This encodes CSARGGDGQDAYEQYF.

DNA for the CDR3: TGTGCCAGCAGCCCAACAGGGACCCCCTACGAGCAGTACTTC. Protein sequence: CASSPTGTPYEQYF. This chain connects TRBV7-2 to TRBJ2-7; D might be TRBD1 (6 bases). V gave up 5 bases and J gave up 2 bases, with 13 bases separating them. The CDR3 is 14 residues long. Looked up from germline, CDR1 is SGHTA and CDR2 is FQGNSA.

The CDR3 DNA sequence: TGTGCCAGCAGCCCGAAAGTCGGGACTAGCGGGAACGGAGAGACCCAGTACTTC. Encoded protein: CASSPKVGTSGNGETQYF. The chain has TRBV4-2 and TRBJ2-5, with 13 nucleotides matching TRBD2. Trimming removed 4 bases from V and 4 bases from J; junction bases left unmatched: 12. The CDR3 has 18 amino acids. CDR1 and CDR2 from the germline V gene are LGHNA and YNFKEQ.

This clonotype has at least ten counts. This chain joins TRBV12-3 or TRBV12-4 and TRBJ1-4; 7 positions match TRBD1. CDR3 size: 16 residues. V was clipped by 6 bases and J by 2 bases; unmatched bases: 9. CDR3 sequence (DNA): TGTGCCAGCAGACTATGGACAGGTCGGACTAATGAAAAACTGTTTTTT. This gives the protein CASRLWTGRTNEKLFF.

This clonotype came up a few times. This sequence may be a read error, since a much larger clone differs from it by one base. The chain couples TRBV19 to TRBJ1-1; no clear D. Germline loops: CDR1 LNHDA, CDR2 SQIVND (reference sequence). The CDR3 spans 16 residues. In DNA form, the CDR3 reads TGTGCCAGTAGTATGTGGGAGTCAGCGCCCCGAGATGGAGCTCTCTTT. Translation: CASSMWESAPRDGALF.

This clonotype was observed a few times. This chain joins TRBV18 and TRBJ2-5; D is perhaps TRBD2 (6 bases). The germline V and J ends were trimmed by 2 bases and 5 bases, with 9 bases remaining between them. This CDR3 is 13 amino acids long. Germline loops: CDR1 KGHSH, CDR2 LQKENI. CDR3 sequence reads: CASSPYAGETQYF. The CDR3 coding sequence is TGTGCCAGCTCACCATACGCGGGGGAGACCCAGTACTTC.

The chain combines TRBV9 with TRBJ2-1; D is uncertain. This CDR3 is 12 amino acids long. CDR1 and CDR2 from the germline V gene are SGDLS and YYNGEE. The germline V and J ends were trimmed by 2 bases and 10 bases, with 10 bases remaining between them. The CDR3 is CASSVGGREQFF. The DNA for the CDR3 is TGTGCCAGCAGCGTCGGCGGCAGGGAGCAGTTCTTC.